This T cell receptor beta chain was observed in a study of blood T cells in healthy people across ages (dated by TCRdb to between 2014 and 2017). Background on the whole study: In model experiments, template switching captured roughly one uniquely barcoded TCR beta cDNA molecule for every two T cells. To track age-related changes in TCR beta repertoire diversity, the study relied on deep sequencing normalized with unique cDNA molecular identifiers. Four age groups were formed from the donors: young (average 16 years), middle-aged (around 41), aged (approximately 60) and long-lived (about 75). To avoid experimental bias, donors of different ages were distributed randomly across sequencing lanes. Using the same blood draw, the study looked at two additional independent replicas of 1 million unique cDNA reads for two donors, one aged 18 to 30 and the other aged 80 or older.

From its cysteine to its phenylalanine, the CDR3 spans 17 amino acids. The read is trimmed to its CDR3 DNA, 51 bases read in frame from base 1. V is clipped by 1 base and J by 0 bases, and the sequence between their germline boundaries is 12 bases long. According to the germline V gene, CDR1 reads LGHNA and CDR2 reads YSLEER. Systemically healthy Caucasian individuals from Russia, 39 in total and aged roughly 6 to 95 years, were included as donors. About 10 milliliters of peripheral blood were collected from each donor into EDTA-treated Vacutainer tubes. PBMCs were isolated by Ficoll-Paque density-gradient centrifugation, with at least 6.5 million obtained per sample. Total RNA, at least 6 micrograms per sample, was extracted from PBMCs with Trizol reagent. For every donor, an aliquot of PBMCs went through flow cytometry to measure the percentages of naive CD45RAhigh/CD27high T cells. To prepare the library, 5' RACE was applied. The sample was run on an Illumina HiSeq 2500. A second 7 to 11 cycle PCR used a sample-barcoded 5' primer and a J-beta primer mix. Each TCR beta cDNA molecule received a unique molecular identifier from a template-switch 5' adaptor carrying 12 random nucleotides. At least 2.5 million CDR3-containing paired-end reads were obtained from each sample. All of the RNA was converted into first-strand cDNA using the Mint cDNA synthesis kit, with a TRBC-specific oligonucleotide serving as the primer. Following uracil-DNA glycosylase treatment, a first 18-cycle PCR with universal primers M1SS and BC2_uni_R was performed on all cDNA. The original methods were these. For normalization, 1 million high-quality reads were randomly selected from each sample, with every read carrying a distinct molecular identifier. Instead of being binned into consensus sequences, reads that shared molecular identifiers were thrown out. MiTCR, run with a Q25 quality threshold and the strictest error-elimination algorithm, handled CDR3 identification, clonotype clustering and error correction. A nonparametric unseen species model with Euler transformation was used to estimate a lower bound on total TCR beta diversity. TCRdb reprocessing: public reads trimmed at Q25 with fastp, clones called with MiXCR, in-frame beta chains kept. Each CDR3 protein gets just one entry, which takes the most common genes and DNA from the rows behind it. These V and J calls rely on TCRdb rather than the paper's analysis. This sample has about 1.1 million distinct CDR3 sequences in its table, and roughly two fifths of those were observed once. Approximately 14% of the sample goes to the ten largest clones.

Note on this clonotype: Its antigen is unknown. Nothing much larger sits one base from this clone, and base qualities are not available.

Study-wide conclusions, independent of this receptor: Because donor CMV infection status was unknown, age-related changes in expanded clonotypes were potentially confounded. Compared with the aged group, more naive CD4+ T cells, fewer expanded clones and increased TCR diversity were shown by the long-lived group, suggesting age selection. As age increased, observed TCR beta diversity per million T cells dropped in a roughly linear way, and a significant reduction was already evident by age 40. Conclusive comparison of naive and antigen-experienced compartments was prevented by the profiling of bulk unsorted PBMCs. Total diversity estimates from one million sequenced T cells were considered lower bounds and underestimates. Observed TCR beta diversity correlated strongly with the percentage of naive T cells measured by flow cytometry.

The chain was built from TRBV4-3 and TRBJ2-2; the D gene lacks a confident call. The source material was blood. This TCR was recovered from a man aged 18 to 29 in good health. The CDR3 corresponds to CASSQGPAGANTGELFF. The nucleotide sequence is given as TGCGCCAGCAGCCAAGGCCCGGCCGGAGCGAACACCGGGGAGCTGTTTTTT.